Detailed here is one T cell receptor (beta chain). Its antigen is undetermined. The CDR3 is made up of 15 amino acids. The germline gives CDR1 LNHNV, CDR2 YYDKDF (reference sequence). Trimming took 5 bases from V and 0 from J; bases not matched to a gene: 6. Assay: immunoSEQ multiplex PCR; the TCRdb copy retains only in-frame clones and omits some. The data contain around 150,000 clones, roughly 85% of them singletons. This sample stems from a study of T cell responses to AZD1222 COVID-19 vaccine. Overall study results and limits: Reportedly, nearly half the spike-specific TCRs target unmutated variant regions.

The specimen was peripheral blood, collected 28 days after the second dose of the MenACWY control vaccine. The chain joins TRBV15 to TRBJ2-7; 8 bases are a match to TRBD2. The sequence came from an adult who received the MenACWY meningococcal vaccine as a control. The CDR3 sequence: CATSSGGGPSYEQYF. The CDR3 region has the DNA TGTGCCACCAGCTCCGGGGGGGGCCCCTCCTACGAGCAGTACTTC.